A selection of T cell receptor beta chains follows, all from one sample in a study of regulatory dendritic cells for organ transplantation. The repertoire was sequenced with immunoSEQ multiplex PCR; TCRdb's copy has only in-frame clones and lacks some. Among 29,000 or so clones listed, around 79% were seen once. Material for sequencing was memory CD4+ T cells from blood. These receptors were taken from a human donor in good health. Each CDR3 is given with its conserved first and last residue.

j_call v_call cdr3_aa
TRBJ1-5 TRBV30 CAWSGQGYQPQHF
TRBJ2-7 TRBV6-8 CASSPRTGGEQYF
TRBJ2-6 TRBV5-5 CASSLTGGPGANVLTF
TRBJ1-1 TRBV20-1 CSSPTHTEAFF
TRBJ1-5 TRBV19 CASSFKDWDQPQHF
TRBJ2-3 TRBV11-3 CASSYGGASTDTQYF
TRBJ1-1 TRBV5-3 CARMVNPPGTEAFF
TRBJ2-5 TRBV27 CASSIRGVGGETQYF
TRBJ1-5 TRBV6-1 CASSENRSNQPQHF
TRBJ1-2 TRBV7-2 CASSSYLRGDYGYTF
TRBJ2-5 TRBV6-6 CASRNSEGFGTQYF
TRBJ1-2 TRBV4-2 CASSQDPAYGYTF
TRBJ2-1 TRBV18 CASSPRDSYNEQFF
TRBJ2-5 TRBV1 CTSSQDRLAGPGVKTQYF
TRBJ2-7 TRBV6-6 CASSYTTGTSYEQYF
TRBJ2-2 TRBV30 CAWRTGTGDTGELFF
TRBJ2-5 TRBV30 CAWRERTSGSKKTQYF
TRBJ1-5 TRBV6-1 CASSEGWGPSNQPQHF
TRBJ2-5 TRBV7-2 CASSLGTTTYF
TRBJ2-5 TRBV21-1 CASIRGTQYF
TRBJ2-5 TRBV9 CASSPWGGLAAQETQYF
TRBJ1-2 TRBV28 CASSPQIQGVDGYTF
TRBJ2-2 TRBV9 CASSRGGRNTGELFF
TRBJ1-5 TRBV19 CASSIEGRPQHF
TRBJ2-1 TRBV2 CAGRAGSSYNEQFF
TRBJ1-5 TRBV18 CASPTRVQHKNSNQPQHF
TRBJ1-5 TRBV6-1 CASIPAPNQPQHF
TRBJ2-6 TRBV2 CASKVSGANVLTF
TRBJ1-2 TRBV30 CAWSGAGGDYGYTF
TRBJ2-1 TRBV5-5 CASSLDGDSYNEQFF
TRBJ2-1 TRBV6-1 CASISTSYNEQFF
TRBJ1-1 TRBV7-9 CASSPWTGKANTEAFF
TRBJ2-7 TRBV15 CATSLGGSSYEQYF
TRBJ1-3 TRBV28 CASSLPGNSGNTIYF
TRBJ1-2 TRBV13 CASTKNGRHYGYTF
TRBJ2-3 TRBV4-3 CASSQGTGGTDTQYF
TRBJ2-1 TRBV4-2 CASSQDSQAGEQFF
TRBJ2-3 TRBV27 CASSLKGGASDTQYF
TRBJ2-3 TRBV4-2 CASSQPTSGTGDTQYF
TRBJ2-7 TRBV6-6 CATRGTGFNGEQYF
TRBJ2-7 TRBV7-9 CASSTRQGSYEQYF
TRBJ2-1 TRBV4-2 CASSVASGTTKNNEQFF
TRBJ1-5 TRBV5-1 CASSLLGYRDGGNQPQHF
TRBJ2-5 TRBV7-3 CASSFYTWGTQYF
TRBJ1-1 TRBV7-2 CASSLWEDNTEAFF
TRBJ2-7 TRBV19 CASSMRLRGQGVVYEQYF
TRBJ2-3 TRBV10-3 CAISESDRRTDTQYF
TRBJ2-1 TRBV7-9 CASSLALWVPRGEFF
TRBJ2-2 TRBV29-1 CSVTGYTGELFF
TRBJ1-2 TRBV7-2 CASSLPLTGDGYTF
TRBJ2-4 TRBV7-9 CASSPQQGGWDKNIQYF
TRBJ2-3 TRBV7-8 CASRHDRDTDTQYF
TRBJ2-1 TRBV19 CASSRNRDNEQFF
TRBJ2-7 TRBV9 CASSVAGGKSYEQYF
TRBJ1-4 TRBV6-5 CASSYLAHATNEKLFF